This T cell receptor beta chain appears in the sequencing data of a study of cytomegalovirus exposure and HLA in healthy donors. Study outcomes and limitations: Association of approximately 16,000 TCR beta sequences with HLA alleles was found at 0.05 false discovery rate in a later analysis. Most TCRs appeared rarely, but some public TCRs recurred in many donors. An assumption of roughly uniform sequencing depth across donors underlay the presence/absence analyses. Among CMV-associated TCR beta chains, most appeared HLA-restricted in a later analysis.

In the PCR, 60 Vbeta and 13 Jbeta primers were used. Only in-frame clones appear in the TCRdb table, and some are missing; sequencing was by immunoSEQ multiplex PCR. The table shows about 130,000 clones, with 70% to 80% occurring only once. CDR3 length: 14 amino acids. In germline, CDR1 is SQVTM, CDR2 ANQGSEA. V lost 3 bases and J lost 10; bases outside the gene matches: 13. On this clone: No antigen is known for it.

The sequenced sample was PBMCs. The receptor was derived from a man aged 25-40 years in good health and CMV-seronegative. This chain links TRBV29-1 with TRBJ2-3, with 7 positions matching TRBD1. As DNA, the CDR3 is TGCAGCGTTGATTTGGACAGGTCGTTCAGGGCGCAGTATTTT. Its protein product is CSVDLDRSFRAQYF.